These T cell receptor beta chains were read from a single sample in a study of T cells in Graves' hyperthyroidism and ophthalmopathy. TCRdb called the multiplex PCR reads again in MiXCR, with one record for every CDR3 protein. The sample shows some 570,000 distinct CDR3 sequences, 14% of them seen only once. The source material was blood. Receptors were obtained from a woman younger than 30 with Graves' ophthalmopathy. The CDR3 runs from the conserved cysteine through the conserved F or W. The order of the fields is clone size, J gene, V gene, CDR3 protein. For some rows the clone size is stated as once, few or many, or as a class when expanded; others skip it.

>many|TRBJ2-3|TRBV28
CASQTSGTYTDTQYF
>many|TRBJ2-5|TRBV12-3/TRBV12-4
CASSFGGRGEETQYF
>many|TRBJ1-1|TRBV6-1
CASRHDRAPEDTEAFF
>-|TRBJ2-3|TRBV4-3
CASSQDWGLHPDTQYF
>many|TRBJ1-1|TRBV6-1
CASNTGRISTEAFF
>many|TRBJ1-5|TRBV12-3/TRBV12-4
CASSLEGAFQPQHF
>-|TRBJ2-1|TRBV11-2
CASSLRLAGTDNEQFF
>many|TRBJ1-1|TRBV2
CASSQRTTEAFF
>-|TRBJ1-6|TRBV24-1
CATSETAGHPLHF
>many|TRBJ2-1|TRBV20-1
CSALAGGPYNEQFF
>many|TRBJ2-3|TRBV6-1
CASSEIQGTDTQYF
>many|TRBJ1-5|TRBV6-2/TRBV6-3
CASSDGTGGWKPQHF
>-|TRBJ2-7|TRBV7-9
CASSQEPHASGSYEQYF
>many|TRBJ2-3|TRBV5-1
CASSSVAGNPDTQYF
>few|TRBJ1-3|TRBV30
CASEPGLGGGYGSGNTIYF
>many|TRBJ2-3|TRBV5-1
CASSLRPRGSTDTQYF
>many|TRBJ2-4|TRBV5-1
CASSLEDNLAKNIQYF